The subject of this entry is one T cell receptor beta chain. The target antigen is unknown. Produced via immunoSEQ multiplex PCR; TCRdb's table is partial and in-frame only. Among tens of thousands of clones, 70% to 90% were seen once, and the ten largest hold about 8%. V lost 4 bases and J lost 0, with 15 bases in between. This CDR3 has 16 amino acids. CDR1 SGHRS and CDR2 YFSETQ come from the germline V gene. The data originate from a study of PD-1 blockade in classical Hodgkin lymphoma. General study points: CD4+ TCR diversity rose significantly by C4D1, and CD8+ TCR diversity did not. Lower baseline TCR diversity marked trial partial responders and progressors.

Time point described: cycle 4 day 1 (C4D1), after less than 7 weeks of nivolumab. Every patient had relapsed following autologous stem cell transplantation, and cohorts differed in brentuximab vedotin exposure. Sample: peripheral blood mononuclear cells (PBMCs), taken before the fourth cycle of nivolumab. The chain employs TRBV5-1 and TRBJ2-3, with no clear D. This sequence was found in a human donor with classical Hodgkin lymphoma. The CDR3 loop is CASSPDGSSSTDTQYF. DNA of the CDR3: TGCGCCAGCAGCCCGGACGGATCTTCTAGCACAGATACGCAGTATTTT.